This is a list of T cell receptor beta chains from one sample in a study of cytomegalovirus exposure and HLA in healthy donors. The data were produced by immunoSEQ multiplex PCR, yet TCRdb's version contains in-frame clones alone and is incomplete. Of fewer than 250,000 clones listed, approximately 80% are singletons. The sample was PBMCs. These receptors all come from a woman aged 25 to 45 in good health and CMV-seropositive. Each CDR3 is given with its conserved first and last residue. The order of the fields is CDR3 protein, CDR3 DNA, V gene, clone size, D gene, J gene. D genes are given only for firm matches. Only some rows state a clone size, as once, few, many or a class for expanded clones.

cdr3_aa: CASSSGSVSSYNEQFF
cdr3_nt: TGTGCCAGCAGCTCCGGAAGCGTCTCCTCCTACAATGAGCAGTTCTTC
v_call: TRBV7-9
clone_size: .
d_call: .
j_call: TRBJ2-1

cdr3_aa: CSVQRALNTEAFF
cdr3_nt: TGCAGCGTTCAACGGGCCCTGAACACTGAAGCTTTCTTT
v_call: TRBV29-1
clone_size: .
d_call: .
j_call: TRBJ1-1

cdr3_aa: CASSLGGGSYTGELFF
cdr3_nt: TGTGCCAGCAGCTTAGGAGGCGGTTCGTACACCGGGGAGCTGTTTTTT
v_call: TRBV11-3
clone_size: .
d_call: .
j_call: TRBJ2-2

cdr3_aa: CASSPLEKAFF
cdr3_nt: TGTGCCAGCAGCCCTTTAGAGAAAGCTTTCTTT
v_call: TRBV14
clone_size: .
d_call: .
j_call: TRBJ1-1

cdr3_aa: CASRGTSGSYEQYF
cdr3_nt: TGTGCCAGCAGGGGGACTAGCGGGAGTTACGAGCAGTACTTC
v_call: TRBV2
clone_size: .
d_call: TRBD2
j_call: TRBJ2-7

cdr3_aa: CASRELTGKRNTEAFF
cdr3_nt: TGTGCCAGCAGGGAGCTAACAGGTAAAAGAAACACTGAAGCTTTCTTT
v_call: TRBV25-1
clone_size: .
d_call: .
j_call: TRBJ1-1

cdr3_aa: CASSPTDTGELFF
cdr3_nt: TGTGCCAGCAGCCCGACGGACACCGGGGAGCTGTTTTTT
v_call: TRBV7-3
clone_size: .
d_call: .
j_call: TRBJ2-2

cdr3_aa: CATSRTRGDSSYEQYF
cdr3_nt: TGTGCCACCAGCAGAACCCGGGGTGACAGCTCCTACGAGCAGTACTTC
v_call: TRBV15
clone_size: .
d_call: .
j_call: TRBJ2-7

cdr3_aa: CASGYTGTGRMDGYTF
cdr3_nt: TGTGCCAGCGGGTACACCGGGACAGGGAGGATGGATGGCTACACCTTC
v_call: TRBV27
clone_size: .
d_call: TRBD1
j_call: TRBJ1-2

cdr3_aa: CASSRGHRGPQYNEQFF
cdr3_nt: TGTGCCAGCTCACGGGGACACAGGGGTCCCCAGTACAATGAGCAGTTCTTC
v_call: TRBV18
clone_size: .
d_call: TRBD1
j_call: TRBJ2-1

cdr3_aa: CATSLATSGSNEQFF
cdr3_nt: TGTGCCACCTCCCTGGCAACTAGCGGGAGCAATGAGCAGTTCTTC
v_call: TRBV2
clone_size: .
d_call: TRBD2
j_call: TRBJ2-1

cdr3_aa: CASSQVTTSGAYEQYF
cdr3_nt: TGTGCCAGCAGCCAAGTAACAACTAGCGGGGCCTACGAGCAGTACTTC
v_call: TRBV4-2
clone_size: .
d_call: TRBD2
j_call: TRBJ2-7

cdr3_aa: CSVTGTSVETQYF
cdr3_nt: TGCAGCGTCACCGGGACTAGCGTAGAGACCCAGTACTTC
v_call: TRBV29-1
clone_size: .
d_call: TRBD2
j_call: TRBJ2-5

cdr3_aa: CATSTRRGEETQYF
cdr3_nt: TGTGCCACCAGCACCCGACGAGGGGAAGAGACCCAGTACTTC
v_call: TRBV15
clone_size: .
d_call: .
j_call: TRBJ2-5

cdr3_aa: CASSQFRDEQFF
cdr3_nt: TGTGCCAGCAGCCAATTTAGGGATGAGCAGTTCTTC
v_call: TRBV7-2
clone_size: .
d_call: .
j_call: TRBJ2-1

cdr3_aa: CASRSWYEQYF
cdr3_nt: TGTGCCAGCAGATCGTGGTACGAGCAGTACTTC
v_call: TRBV6-5
clone_size: few
d_call: .
j_call: TRBJ2-7

cdr3_aa: CASSLVSGSGIDTQYF
cdr3_nt: TGTGCCAGCAGCCTGGTCAGCGGGAGCGGTATAGATACGCAGTATTTT
v_call: TRBV25-1
clone_size: .
d_call: TRBD2
j_call: TRBJ2-3

cdr3_aa: CASSTWGSYQETQYF
cdr3_nt: TGTGCCAGCAGCACATGGGGGAGCTACCAAGAGACCCAGTACTTC
v_call: TRBV5-6
clone_size: .
d_call: .
j_call: TRBJ2-5

cdr3_aa: CASSVTGNNEQFF
cdr3_nt: TGTGCCAGCAGTGTGACAGGGAACAATGAGCAGTTCTTC
v_call: TRBV6-1
clone_size: .
d_call: TRBD1
j_call: TRBJ2-1

cdr3_aa: CASSLAAGWETEAFF
cdr3_nt: TGTGCCAGCAGCTTAGCTGCAGGGTGGGAAACTGAAGCTTTCTTT
v_call: TRBV7-9
clone_size: .
d_call: .
j_call: TRBJ1-1

cdr3_aa: CASSLGGGLYEQYF
cdr3_nt: TGTGCCAGCAGCCTTGGGGGGGGTCTCTACGAGCAGTACTTC
v_call: TRBV6-1
clone_size: .
d_call: TRBD2
j_call: TRBJ2-7

cdr3_aa: CASSSRTGRGTEAFF
cdr3_nt: TGTGCCAGCAGTTCACGGACAGGGAGAGGAACTGAAGCTTTCTTT
v_call: TRBV28
clone_size: once
d_call: TRBD1
j_call: TRBJ1-1

cdr3_aa: CASSLGAGVNYGYTF
cdr3_nt: TGTGCCAGCAGTTTAGGGGCCGGGGTGAACTATGGCTACACCTTC
v_call: TRBV7-2
clone_size: .
d_call: .
j_call: TRBJ1-2

cdr3_aa: CASSLGPPGHYEQYF
cdr3_nt: TGTGCCAGCAGTTTGGGACCGCCGGGGCACTACGAGCAGTACTTC
v_call: TRBV2
clone_size: .
d_call: .
j_call: TRBJ2-7